A single sample is the source of the 2 T cell receptor beta chains below, sequenced in a study of blood T cell repertoires in COVID-19. Libraries were prepared by immunoSEQ multiplex PCR; TCRdb keeps only in-frame clonotypes and omits some of them. Of 100,000 to 150,000 clones listed, about 86% are singletons. Sequenced material: peripheral blood. The receptors originated from a woman between 50 and 59 years old with acute or convalescent COVID-19.

The V call is TRBV19, the J call TRBJ2-1; TRBD2 matches 8 bases. CDR3 size: 14 residues. Germline V CDR1 and CDR2: LNHDA, SQIVND (reference sequence). V lost 1 base and J lost 10; bases outside the gene matches: 6. CDR3 bases: TGTGCCAGTAGTATAGCCCGGGGGGGTTGGGAGCAGTTCTTC. Residues: CASSIARGGWEQFF. The variable domain in full, with the rest retrieved from reference TRBV19 and TRBJ2-1, is DGGITQSPKYLFRKEGQNVTLSCEQNLNHDAMYWYRQDPGQGLRLIYYSQIVNDFQKGDIAEGYSVSREKKESFPLTVTSAQKNPTAFYLCASSIARGGWEQFFGPGTRLTVL.

This chain joins TRBV11-2 and TRBJ1-3; 10 bases match TRBD1. V lost 5 bases, J lost 1 base, and 11 bases stayed unmatched. The germline gives CDR1 SGHAT, CDR2 FQNNGV. This CDR3 is built from 18 residues. The CDR3 protein is CASSITRTGGRSGNTIYF. The DNA for the CDR3 is TGTGCCAGCAGCATAACGCGGACAGGGGGTCGGTCTGGAAACACCATATATTTT. Complete variable domain (other parts from reference TRBV11-2 and TRBJ1-3): EAGVAQSPRYKIIEKRQSVAFWCNPISGHATLYWYQQILGQGPKLLIQFQNNGVVDDSQLPKDRFSAERLKGVDSTLKIQPAKLEDSAVYLCASSITRTGGRSGNTIYFGEGSWLTVV.